Below, 29 T cell receptor beta chains from the same sample are listed, as sequenced in a study of cytomegalovirus exposure and HLA in healthy donors. 60 Vbeta and 13 Jbeta primers were used in PCR. Assay used: immunoSEQ multiplex PCR; TCRdb lists only in-frame clones, some missing. The sample includes some 140,000 clones, more than 75% seen only once; the top ten take roughly 13%. The sample comprised PBMCs. The receptors come from a young man in good health and CMV-seropositive.

This clone has only one observation. The chain joins TRBV4-1 to TRBJ2-2; TRBD1 agrees at 7 bases. CDR3 length: 14 amino acids. The V gene end was trimmed by 3 bases and the J gene end by 4 bases; junction bases not matched to a gene: 2. In germline, CDR1 is MGHRA, CDR2 YSYEKL. Written as DNA, the CDR3 is TGCGCCAGCAGCCACGACAGGGCCACCGGGGAGCTGTTTTTT. This translates into CASSHDRATGELFF.

The chain links TRBV19 to TRBJ1-1; TRBD1 matches at 7 bases. V was clipped by 6 bases and J by 1 base; unmatched bases: 5. Germline CDR1 reads LNHDA; CDR2 reads SQIVND (reference sequence). CDR3 length: 14 residues. The CDR3 spells CASRGRGTNTEAFF. DNA for the CDR3: TGTGCCAGTAGGGGCAGGGGGACGAACACTGAAGCTTTCTTT.

This clone turned up a few times. The V gene is TRBV6-6, the J gene TRBJ2-7, with a possible D match to TRBD1 (5 bases). Germline V CDR1 and CDR2: MNHNY, SVGAGI (reference sequence). The CDR3 extends over 13 amino acids. The germline V and J ends were trimmed by 6 bases and 7 bases, with 16 bases remaining between them. The CDR3 DNA reads as TGTGCCAGCAGCTTGACTTGGGGCGGAGAGCAGTACTTC. Its protein is CASSLTWGGEQYF.

J is TRBJ2-3 and V is TRBV28; 7 bases are a match to TRBD1. Germline loops: CDR1 MDHEN, CDR2 SYDVKM. This CDR3 spans 13 amino acids. J lost 6 bases, V lost 6 bases, and 6 bases had no gene match. The CDR3 DNA reads as TGTGCCAGCAGCTTAGGCAGGGGGGATACGCAGTATTTT. Encoded protein: CASSLGRGDTQYF.

J is TRBJ2-3 and V is TRBV5-8, with 10 bases that match TRBD2. The CDR3 runs 15 residues. V trimming: 4 bases; J trimming: 4 bases; junction bases outside the gene matches: 6. The germline V gene has CDR1 SGHTS and CDR2 YDEGEE. CDR3 residues: CASSLLLAGADTQYF. The DNA for the CDR3 is TGTGCCAGCAGCCTCCTTCTAGCGGGAGCAGATACGCAGTATTTT.

The chain links TRBV27 to TRBJ1-4; 11 bases are shared with TRBD1. V trimming: 2 bases; J trimming: 8 bases; junction bases outside the gene matches: 10. CDR3 length: 17 amino acids. CDR1 is MNHEY and CDR2 is SMNVEV in the germline V gene (reference sequence). CDR3 amino acids: CASSLGEPGQGGEKLFF. The CDR3, as DNA: TGTGCCAGCAGTTTAGGGGAACCGGGACAGGGGGGGGAAAAACTGTTTTTT.

V and J are TRBV28 and TRBJ2-2; possibly TRBD2 for D (6 bases). In germline, CDR1 is MDHEN, CDR2 SYDVKM. The ends were cut back, 8 bases at V and 0 bases at J, with 13 bases in the middle. There are 15 residues in the CDR3. CDR3 sequence (DNA): TGTGCCAGCCGGAGGGGACTCTCGAACACCGGGGAGCTGTTTTTT. As protein: CASRRGLSNTGELFF. The full variable domain, rest sourced from reference TRBV28 and TRBJ2-2, is DVKVTQSSRYLVKRTGEKVFLECVQDMDHENMFWYRQDPGLGLRLIYFSYDVKMKEKGDIPEGYSVSREKKERFSLILESASTNQTSMYLCASRRGLSNTGELFFGEGSRLTVL.

V usage is TRBV7-3 and J usage is TRBJ2-1; TRBD1 matches at 8 bases. Germline CDR1 and CDR2: SGHTA and FQGTGA. The CDR3 has 13 residues. With 4 bases clipped from V and 7 bases from J, the junction kept 3 bases outside the gene matches. The DNA for the CDR3 is TGTGCCAGCAGCTCCAGGGGGCTGAATGAGCAGTTCTTC. It encodes CASSSRGLNEQFF.

The rearrangement uses TRBV5-1 and TRBJ2-5, with D tentatively TRBD2 (5 bases). Looked up from germline, CDR1 is SGHRS and CDR2 is YFSETQ. Trimming took 4 bases from V and 2 from J, leaving 9 bases between them. CDR3 length equals 13 residues. The CDR3 nucleotides are TGCGCCAGCAGCGGAGGAATTCAAGAGACCCAGTACTTC. Translation: CASSGGIQETQYF.

With respect to this clone: The sample holds other DNA sequences that translate to the same CDR3. The V and J genes are TRBV4-2 and TRBJ2-7; perhaps TRBD1 as D (6 bases). The CDR3 runs 14 residues. The germline V gene encodes CDR1 LGHNA and CDR2 YNFKEQ. V lost 0 bases and J lost 3, with 9 bases in between. This CDR3 reads CASSQDRGFYEQYF. CDR3 nucleotides: TGTGCCAGCAGCCAAGATAGGGGGTTCTACGAGCAGTACTTC.

The chain links TRBV27 to TRBJ1-2; tentatively, D is TRBD1 (6 bases). V was pared by 6 bases and J by 6 bases, with 14 bases between. This CDR3 has 13 amino acids. Germline assignment: CDR1 MNHEY and CDR2 SMNVEV (reference sequence). CDR3 region: CASRKQGADGYTF. As DNA, the CDR3 is TGTGCCAGCAGAAAACAGGGTGCGGATGGCTACACCTTC.

This clone was recorded once. V and J are TRBV27 and TRBJ1-5; tentative D call: TRBD1 (6 bases). The ends were cut back, 5 bases at V and 0 bases at J, with 11 bases in the middle. The V gene's germline CDR1 is MNHEY and CDR2 SMNVEV (reference sequence). The CDR3 runs to 15 residues. The CDR3: CASSPQGYSNQPQHF. The CDR3 nucleotides read TGTGCCAGCAGTCCGCAGGGGTATAGCAATCAGCCCCAGCATTTT.

This chain links TRBV13 with TRBJ2-7; 7 positions match TRBD1. Germline V gene sequence: CDR1 PRHDT, CDR2 FYEKMQ (reference sequence). CDR3 length: 14 residues. The V gene end was trimmed by 4 bases and the J gene end by 1 base; junction bases not matched to a gene: 4. CDR3 residues: CASSSWTGSYEQYF. CDR3 bases: TGTGCCAGCAGCTCCTGGACAGGTTCCTACGAGCAGTACTTC.

V and J are TRBV5-1 and TRBJ2-3, with 9 positions matching TRBD1. V shed 3 bases, J shed 3 bases, and the junction held 2 bases outside the gene matches. Germline CDR1 and CDR2: SGHRS and YFSETQ. The CDR3 consists of 14 residues. The CDR3 sequence is CASSWDRATDTQYF. The CDR3 DNA reads as TGCGCCAGCAGCTGGGACAGGGCAACAGATACGCAGTATTTT.

This chain links TRBV27 with TRBJ1-5; possibly TRBD1 for D (5 bases). The germline gives CDR1 MNHEY, CDR2 SMNVEV (reference sequence). V gave up 6 bases and J gave up 2 bases, with 14 bases separating them. CDR3 length equals 15 residues. CDR3 in amino acids: CASSPYIGGNQPQHF. The DNA for the CDR3 is TGTGCCAGCAGCCCATATATAGGGGGCAATCAGCCCCAGCATTTT.

On this clone: This sample includes further DNA sequences coding for the same CDR3. V gene TRBV11-2 combines with J gene TRBJ1-2, with no clear D. This CDR3 region has 15 residues. Germline-derived CDR1 and CDR2 are SGHAT and FQNNGV. V lost 0 bases to trimming and J lost 0 bases, with 8 bases between them. CDR3 bases: TGTGCCAGCAGCTTAGAGTTCGGAGCTAACTATGGCTACACCTTC. Protein sequence: CASSLEFGANYGYTF.

The chain couples TRBV6-1 to TRBJ1-5, with 12 bases aligning to TRBD1. The germline gives CDR1 MNHNS, CDR2 SASEGT. V shed 8 bases and J 4 bases; nucleotides not matched to a gene: 6. The CDR3 covers 15 residues. CDR3 loop: CASGDRGRLNQPQHF. CDR3 nucleotide sequence: TGTGCCAGCGGGGACAGGGGGCGGTTGAATCAGCCCCAGCATTTT.

The chain couples TRBV7-3 to TRBJ2-2; D remains ambiguous. Germline V gives CDR1 SGHTA, CDR2 FQGTGA. This CDR3 comprises 12 residues. The V gene lost 4 bases and the J gene lost 6 bases, with 6 bases spanning the gap. CDR3 protein: CASSSKPGELFF. The CDR3 DNA follows: TGTGCCAGCAGCTCGAAGCCCGGGGAGCTGTTTTTT.

The genes are TRBV19 and TRBJ2-5; no definite D call. The J call may be mistaken, given a closer DNA end match to TRBJ2-7. CDR1 and CDR2 (germline): LNHDA, SQIVND (reference sequence). The CDR3 runs 15 residues. CDR3 protein: CASSMDSWSSYEQYF. The CDR3 nucleotides read TGTGCCAGTAGTATGGATAGCTGGAGCTCCTACGAGCAGTACTTC.

The CDR3 nucleotides read TGTGCCAGCAGTGACCTTTTAGCGGGAGGCTCCTACGAGCAGTACTTC. Protein sequence: CASSDLLAGGSYEQYF. The chain recombines TRBV27 with TRBJ2-7; the match to TRBD2 covers 10 bases. Germline-derived CDR1 and CDR2 are MNHEY and SMNVEV (reference sequence). Losses at the gene ends were 5 bases for V and 0 bases for J; bases not matched to a gene: 7. The CDR3 sequence is 16 residues long.

This clone was recorded only once. The chain combines TRBV19 with TRBJ2-7, with 8 bases that match TRBD2. Trimming took 4 bases from V and 4 from J; bases not matched to a gene: 6. Germline V lookup: CDR1 LNHDA, CDR2 SQIVND (reference sequence). The CDR3 length is 14 residues. This chain's CDR3 is CASSTIAGRYEQYF. The CDR3 DNA follows: TGTGCCAGTAGTACAATAGCGGGGAGATACGAGCAGTACTTC.

Turning to this clone: This is likely a read error, given that the CDR3 carries no conserved phenylalanine or tryptophan at its end. V and J are TRBV2 and TRBJ2-7; 9 bases are a match to TRBD1. This CDR3 comprises 15 residues. Germline values: CDR1 SNHLY, CDR2 FYNNEI. The V and J ends lost 2 bases and 6 bases, in that order; junction bases with no gene match: 8. CDR3 DNA: TGTGCCAGCAGTGAAATTTCCGGACAGGGGAGCGAGCAGTACCTC. Its protein product is CASSEISGQGSEQYL.

This clone appeared a single time. The V gene is TRBV7-3, the J gene TRBJ2-6, with unresolved D. The V gene's germline CDR1 is SGHTA and CDR2 FQGTGA. V lost 0 bases and J lost 0, with 6 bases in between. The CDR3 loop spans 16 amino acids. The DNA for the CDR3 is TGTGCCAGCAGCTTAACGGCAGTCTCTGGGGCCAACGTCCTGACTTTC. This sequence encodes CASSLTAVSGANVLTF.

This clone was counted between two and nine times. This chain uses TRBV14 with TRBJ1-2; D possibly corresponds to TRBD1 (5 bases). The CDR3 runs to 13 residues. V was pared by 3 bases and J by 4 bases, with 9 bases between. Germline V gene lookup returns CDR1 SGHDN and CDR2 FVKESK. The CDR3 is CASSQGLSYGYTF. CDR3 DNA sequence: TGTGCCAGCAGCCAGGGACTTAGCTATGGCTACACCTTC.

For the CDR3, the DNA is TGCGCCAGCAGGGGGGGAGGATCCTACGAGCAGTACTTC. This gives the protein CASRGGGSYEQYF. The chain employs TRBV5-1 and TRBJ2-7, with D maybe TRBD2 (6 bases). Germline-derived CDR1 and CDR2 are SGHRS and YFSETQ. Trimming left V 5 bases short and J 1 base short, with 10 bases between. The CDR3 length is 13 residues.

CDR3 loop: CASSLNSGRAFRRQYF. The CDR3 DNA is TGTGCCAGCAGTCTAAATAGCGGGAGGGCCTTCCGGCGGCAGTACTTC. The chain links TRBV28 to TRBJ2-7; 11 bases align to TRBD2. The trim removed 5 bases at V and 9 bases at J, leaving 15 bases unmatched. CDR1 and CDR2 from the germline V gene are MDHEN and SYDVKM. There are 16 residues in the CDR3.

The rearrangement links TRBV6-5 to TRBJ1-1, with 8 bases lining up with TRBD1. V was pared by 4 bases and J by 2 bases, with 6 bases of the junction left unmatched. The CDR3 contains 15 residues. CDR1 and CDR2 from the germline V gene are MNHEY and SVGAGI. The CDR3 DNA reads as TGTGCCAGCAGTTTCGGACAGGGATTAAACACTGAAGCTTTCTTT. It specifies CASSFGQGLNTEAFF.

The chain combines TRBV7-9 with TRBJ1-2, with D unresolved. The V and J ends lost 6 bases and 4 bases respectively, with 12 bases between them. Germline CDR1 and CDR2: SEHNR and FQNEAQ (reference sequence). CDR3 length equals 13 residues. The CDR3 DNA is TGTGCCAGCAGGCCTGAGGGCCCCTATGGCTACACCTTC. Translated: CASRPEGPYGYTF.

J is TRBJ2-5 and V is TRBV5-1; 9 bases align to TRBD2. V lost 1 base and J lost 6; bases outside the gene matches: 16. CDR1 and CDR2 (germline): SGHRS, YFSETQ. The CDR3 runs to 18 residues. CDR3 loop: CASSLRGLVAGVGQTQYF. In DNA, the CDR3 is TGCGCCAGCAGCTTGAGGGGTTTGGTAGCGGGAGTAGGGCAGACCCAGTACTTC.